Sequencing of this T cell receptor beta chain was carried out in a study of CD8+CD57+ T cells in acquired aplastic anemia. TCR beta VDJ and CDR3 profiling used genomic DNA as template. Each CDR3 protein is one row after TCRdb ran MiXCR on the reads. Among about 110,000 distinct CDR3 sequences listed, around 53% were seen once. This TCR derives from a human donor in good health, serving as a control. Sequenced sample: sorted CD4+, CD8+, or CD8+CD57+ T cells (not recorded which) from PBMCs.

The CDR3 is CSARYDGAGNLGLIYEQYF. The DNA for the CDR3 is TGCAGTGCTAGATACGATGGAGCAGGGAACCTCGGATTAATCTACGAGCAGTACTTC. This chain uses TRBV20-1 with TRBJ2-7; D may be TRBD1 (5 bases). This CDR3 contains 19 residues. Trimming stripped 2 bases from V and 3 bases from J, with 29 bases between. Germline V gene lookup returns CDR1 DFQATT and CDR2 SNEGSKA (reference sequence).